This TCR beta chain was retrieved from a study of T cell responses to AZD1222 COVID-19 vaccine. Study-wide findings and caveats: Baseline seropositives among AZD1222 recipients totaled only 5 to 7.

Germline V gene data show CDR1 as MNHEY and CDR2 as SVGAGI. V shed 6 bases and J shed 0 bases, with 8 bases lying between them. There are 14 residues in the CDR3. Comment on this clone: What it binds is unknown.

The table came from immunoSEQ multiplex PCR; TCRdb's copy has only in-frame clones and leaves some out. Of about 120,000 clones listed, less than 95% are singletons. The clonotype comes from an adult in good health. J is TRBJ1-4 and V is TRBV6-5; no reliable D call. This specimen was peripheral blood, taken on day 0 of AZD1222 vaccination. In DNA, the CDR3 is TGTGCCAGCAGGTCTGGGGCAACTAATGAAAAACTGTTTTTT. Protein sequence: CASRSGATNEKLFF.